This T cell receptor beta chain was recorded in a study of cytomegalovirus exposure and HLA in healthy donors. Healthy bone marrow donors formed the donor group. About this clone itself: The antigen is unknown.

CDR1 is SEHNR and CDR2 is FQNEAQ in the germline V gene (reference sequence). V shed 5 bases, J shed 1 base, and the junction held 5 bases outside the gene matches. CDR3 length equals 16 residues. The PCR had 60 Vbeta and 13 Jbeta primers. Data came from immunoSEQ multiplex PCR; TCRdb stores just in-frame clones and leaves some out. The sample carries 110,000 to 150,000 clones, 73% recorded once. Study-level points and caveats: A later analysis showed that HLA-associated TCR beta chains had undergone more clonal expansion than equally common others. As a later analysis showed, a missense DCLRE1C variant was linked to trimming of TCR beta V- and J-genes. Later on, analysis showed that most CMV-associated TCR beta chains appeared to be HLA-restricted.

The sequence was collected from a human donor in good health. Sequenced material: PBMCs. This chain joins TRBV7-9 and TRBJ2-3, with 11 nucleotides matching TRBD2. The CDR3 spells CASSLLAGGGTDTQYF. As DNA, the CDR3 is TGTGCCAGCAGCCTCTTAGCGGGAGGGGGCACAGATACGCAGTATTTT.